Listed here is a single T cell receptor beta chain. What it recognizes is unknown. Deletions cut 4 bases from V and 2 bases from J, with 8 bases between. The germline CDR1 and CDR2 sequences are LNHDA and SQIVND (reference sequence). The CDR3 sequence is 13 residues long. Building the TCR beta libraries relied on iRepertoire HTBI primers, and CDR3 regions underwent Arm-PCR. TCRdb independently ran MiXCR on the multiplex PCR reads; one entry per CDR3 protein. The sample carries some 470,000 distinct CDR3 sequences, roughly 21% recorded once. The record originates from a study of regulatory T cells in long-lasting Graves disease. At the level of the study: Over 5 years of antithyroid drugs plus positive TSH receptor antibodies defined persistent Graves' disease. The study's findings and limits: In persistent patients, shared public clonotypes (roughly 3,000) outnumbered those in new patients (around 1,000). Rather than thyroid tissue, only peripheral blood underwent study. When disease was persistent, TRBV28, TRBJ1-2 and TRBJ2-5 were the favored segments.

Time point in this sample: persistent/refractory GD, antithyroid drugs over 5 years with positive TRAb. With RNA extracted from PBMCs as input, the TCR library was made. The sequence derives from a female donor with Graves disease. The sequencing here drew on peripheral blood mononuclear cells (PBMCs), taken when the disease was refractory, from a patient treated with antithyroid drugs. The chain links TRBV19 to TRBJ2-5; D gene uncertain. CDR3 DNA sequence: TGTGCCAGTAGTAAGTCAGGACAAGAGACCCAGTACTTC. Amino acids: CASSKSGQETQYF.